This T cell receptor (beta chain) is drawn from a study of shared clonotypes between healthy human individuals. Study results and caveats: Lower generation probabilities were found for non-shared clonotypes than for those shared by all four donors. Blood alone was sampled, and tissue repertoires likely differ.

The CDR3 runs to 12 residues. Germline CDR1 reads SGHDT; CDR2 reads YYEEEE. As regards this clone: Its antigen remains unidentified. One end of the junction is discordant with germline, which a read error may explain.

Replicate PCRs from sorted subsets contained around 200 ng DNA, which is some 29,000 T cell genomes. Clones were sequenced by immunoSEQ multiplex PCR, and TCRdb holds only the in-frame ones, with some missing. The table lists 2.3 million or so clones, roughly 93% of them singletons, with about 0.41% in the top ten. The specimen was naive CD4+ T cells from PBMCs. Regarding subset: CD45RA+ positively selected. The receptor was derived from a man aged 18-30 years in good health. Some clones in this sample may be carry-over from other donors' samples. The chain has TRBV5-6 and TRBJ1-2, with 8 bases matching TRBD1. The CDR3 nucleotides read TGTGCCAGCAGCCTTGGACAGGGTTATCCGCGTTTC. Its protein is CASSLGQGYPRF.